This TCR beta chain derives from a study of blood T cell repertoires in COVID-19. About the study: Samples taken during acute and convalescent COVID-19 were collected in the United States, Italy and Spain. T cells, B-cell-depleted T cells, or PBMCs provided the cDNA or gDNA that served as material.

Per the authors' pipeline: Reference gene primer amplification yielded estimated nucleated cell counts. Repertoires were generated with immunoSEQ multiplex PCR, while TCRdb's copy carries only in-frame clones and drops some. The V and J calls and clone size were taken over from that table, and D and trimming were inferred from the DNA. The profile shows about 130,000 clones, roughly four fifths of them singletons. The CDR3 is 15 residues long. V was trimmed by 4 bases and J by 5 bases, leaving 16 bases between them. CDR1 KGHDR and CDR2 SFDVKD come from the germline V gene. The V call is TRBV24-1, the J call TRBJ2-5; perhaps TRBD2 as D (5 bases). The TCR sequence derives from a woman aged 60-70 years with acute or convalescent COVID-19. Sequenced material: peripheral blood. DNA of the CDR3: TGTGCCACCAGTGAGGCTACTAGTCGTAGGGAGACCCAGTACTTC. The encoded protein is CATSEATSRRETQYF.